Detailed here is one TCR beta chain. The table lists this clonotype with a few counts. No cognate antigen has been identified for it. No base quality values were provided; no much bigger clone lies one nucleotide off. Sequencing was performed on an Illumina NovaSeq 6000. TCRalpha and TCRbeta cDNA libraries were constructed by 5'RACE with constant-segment primers, with sample barcodes and unique molecular identifiers being introduced. Trizol reagent was used to extract RNA from every sample. The libraries were amplified in two PCR steps, and the second step added a second sample barcode and Illumina TruSeq adapters. Libraries were sequenced on an Illumina NovaSeq with 2 x 150 bp paired-end reads. In the paper's pipeline: The reads were demultiplexed and collapsed into UMI-guided consensus sequences using migec v1.2.7. Using mixcr v2.1.11, the UMI consensuses were aligned to TRA and TRB V and J templates and assembled into clonotypes. Expanded or contracted clonotypes were those called significant by both edgeR and NoisET, with noise models trained on biological replicates. For edgeR calls, the thresholds were a false discovery rate-adjusted p below 0.01 and a log2 fold-change of 1. As an exploratory analysis of dynamics, max-normalized trajectories of the 1000 most abundant clonotypes were examined by PCA with hierarchical clustering. Separately sequenced CD4+ and CD8+ repertoires were used to assign a CD4 or CD8 phenotype to each responding clone. TCRdb itself trimmed the public reads at Q25 with fastp, ran MiXCR and retained productive beta chains. Rows are combined by CDR3 protein, so each entry shows the most common genes and DNA. Clone size and V and J calls follow TCRdb, not the original study. In this sample the table shows 530,000 or so distinct CDR3 sequences, 15% to 20% of which occur a single time. Jointly, the top ten make up less than 10% of the sample.

PBMCs were isolated by Ficoll-Paque density gradient centrifugation. This sample was taken from a study of T-cell memory formation after mild COVID-19 (dated by TCRdb to the early 2020s). Background for the entire study: Most TCR sequence clusters were specific to one of the two donors. The cohort comprised two young, previously healthy adult volunteers, one female and one male. Longitudinal TCRalpha and TCRbeta repertoire sequencing tracked T-cell clones expanding and contracting after mild COVID-19 in two donors.

The germline V gene encodes CDR1 MNHEY and CDR2 SVGEGT. The germline ends are 14 bases apart after V is trimmed by 6 bases and J by 5 bases. CDR3 length: 14 amino acids, cysteine to phenylalanine. CDR3 DNA is the only sequence kept; it has 42 bases, read in frame from the first base. Broad study findings and their caveats: Whether the second-wave clones peaking on day 37 were SARS-CoV-2 specific was not confirmed. From day 15 to 85, contracting clones showed balanced CD4/CD8 phenotypes, whereas a second wave of clones that expanded from day 15 to 37 leaned towards CD4+. Some responding clones were detected in pre-infection memory, which suggested that pre-existing cross-reactive memory T cells had joined the SARS-CoV-2 response. Only two mild cases were covered in the study, and larger cohorts including severe cases with pre-infection samples were considered necessary. Contracting CD4+ clones were located mainly in the CM and EM memory subsets, whereas CD8+ clones were found to be enriched in EMRA.

The receptor was derived from an adult woman who had mild COVID-19 (a few samples of this study predate the infection). The sample titles of this study are shuffled in the database, so cell type and time point are left out; the donor was told from shared clones. The sample taken for sequencing was PBMCs or a T cell subset sorted from them (not recorded which). This chain joins TRBV6-2 or TRBV6-3 to TRBJ2-1; the D gene lacks a confident call. The CDR3 protein is CASSVAPSNNEQFF. The DNA sequence is TGTGCCAGCAGCGTCGCGCCCTCGAACAATGAGCAGTTCTTC.